This T cell receptor beta chain was documented in a study of PD-L1 blockade in urothelial cancer. The CDR3 has 16 amino acids. V dropped 0 bases and J dropped 3; count of bases not matched to a gene: 6. Germline V gene data show CDR1 as MGHRA and CDR2 as YSYEKL. Sequenced by immunoSEQ multiplex PCR; TCRdb stores in-frame clones only, minus some. Seen here are about 71,000 clones, roughly 91% observed once, and the top ten hold about 3.2%. This receptor was obtained from a man between 60 and 75 years old with urothelial cancer. This specimen was PBMCs, taken around atezolizumab (anti-PD-L1) treatment. This chain uses TRBV4-1 with TRBJ1-1; the match to TRBD1 covers 8 bases. CDR3 bases: TGCGCCAGCAGCCAAGAAGGGACAGGACAGGACACTGAAGCTTTCTTT. This sequence encodes CASSQEGTGQDTEAFF.